This entry is about one TCR beta chain. Its target is not known. The read is 3 residues too short to cover the CDR3 end, so that end is filled in from the germline J gene. The sample belongs to a study of T cells in women clearing cervical HPV infection. Study findings and constraints: CIN3+ cases had significantly higher TCR repertoire richness than controls, but evenness did not differ. Controls had more TRBV6-7 (around 0.15%) than cases (about 0.11%).

The CDR3 runs to 17 residues. Trimming cost V 2 bases and J 1 base; bases outside gene matches: 7. Germline values: CDR1 PRHDT, CDR2 FYEKMQ (reference sequence). Assay used: immunoSEQ multiplex PCR; TCRdb lists only in-frame clones, some missing. The repertoire table contains approximately 31,000 clones. The sequence was collected from a woman aged 18 to 75 with a cervical HPV16 infection that either progressed to CIN3+ or cleared (not recorded which). The chain is built from TRBV13 and TRBJ1-1; TRBD1 aligns across 10 bases. Sequenced: blood buffy coat. CDR3 sequence reads: CASSLRDRGGRNTEAFF. CDR3 bases read: TGTGCCAGCAGCTTAAGGGACAGGGGAGGACGGAACACTGAA.